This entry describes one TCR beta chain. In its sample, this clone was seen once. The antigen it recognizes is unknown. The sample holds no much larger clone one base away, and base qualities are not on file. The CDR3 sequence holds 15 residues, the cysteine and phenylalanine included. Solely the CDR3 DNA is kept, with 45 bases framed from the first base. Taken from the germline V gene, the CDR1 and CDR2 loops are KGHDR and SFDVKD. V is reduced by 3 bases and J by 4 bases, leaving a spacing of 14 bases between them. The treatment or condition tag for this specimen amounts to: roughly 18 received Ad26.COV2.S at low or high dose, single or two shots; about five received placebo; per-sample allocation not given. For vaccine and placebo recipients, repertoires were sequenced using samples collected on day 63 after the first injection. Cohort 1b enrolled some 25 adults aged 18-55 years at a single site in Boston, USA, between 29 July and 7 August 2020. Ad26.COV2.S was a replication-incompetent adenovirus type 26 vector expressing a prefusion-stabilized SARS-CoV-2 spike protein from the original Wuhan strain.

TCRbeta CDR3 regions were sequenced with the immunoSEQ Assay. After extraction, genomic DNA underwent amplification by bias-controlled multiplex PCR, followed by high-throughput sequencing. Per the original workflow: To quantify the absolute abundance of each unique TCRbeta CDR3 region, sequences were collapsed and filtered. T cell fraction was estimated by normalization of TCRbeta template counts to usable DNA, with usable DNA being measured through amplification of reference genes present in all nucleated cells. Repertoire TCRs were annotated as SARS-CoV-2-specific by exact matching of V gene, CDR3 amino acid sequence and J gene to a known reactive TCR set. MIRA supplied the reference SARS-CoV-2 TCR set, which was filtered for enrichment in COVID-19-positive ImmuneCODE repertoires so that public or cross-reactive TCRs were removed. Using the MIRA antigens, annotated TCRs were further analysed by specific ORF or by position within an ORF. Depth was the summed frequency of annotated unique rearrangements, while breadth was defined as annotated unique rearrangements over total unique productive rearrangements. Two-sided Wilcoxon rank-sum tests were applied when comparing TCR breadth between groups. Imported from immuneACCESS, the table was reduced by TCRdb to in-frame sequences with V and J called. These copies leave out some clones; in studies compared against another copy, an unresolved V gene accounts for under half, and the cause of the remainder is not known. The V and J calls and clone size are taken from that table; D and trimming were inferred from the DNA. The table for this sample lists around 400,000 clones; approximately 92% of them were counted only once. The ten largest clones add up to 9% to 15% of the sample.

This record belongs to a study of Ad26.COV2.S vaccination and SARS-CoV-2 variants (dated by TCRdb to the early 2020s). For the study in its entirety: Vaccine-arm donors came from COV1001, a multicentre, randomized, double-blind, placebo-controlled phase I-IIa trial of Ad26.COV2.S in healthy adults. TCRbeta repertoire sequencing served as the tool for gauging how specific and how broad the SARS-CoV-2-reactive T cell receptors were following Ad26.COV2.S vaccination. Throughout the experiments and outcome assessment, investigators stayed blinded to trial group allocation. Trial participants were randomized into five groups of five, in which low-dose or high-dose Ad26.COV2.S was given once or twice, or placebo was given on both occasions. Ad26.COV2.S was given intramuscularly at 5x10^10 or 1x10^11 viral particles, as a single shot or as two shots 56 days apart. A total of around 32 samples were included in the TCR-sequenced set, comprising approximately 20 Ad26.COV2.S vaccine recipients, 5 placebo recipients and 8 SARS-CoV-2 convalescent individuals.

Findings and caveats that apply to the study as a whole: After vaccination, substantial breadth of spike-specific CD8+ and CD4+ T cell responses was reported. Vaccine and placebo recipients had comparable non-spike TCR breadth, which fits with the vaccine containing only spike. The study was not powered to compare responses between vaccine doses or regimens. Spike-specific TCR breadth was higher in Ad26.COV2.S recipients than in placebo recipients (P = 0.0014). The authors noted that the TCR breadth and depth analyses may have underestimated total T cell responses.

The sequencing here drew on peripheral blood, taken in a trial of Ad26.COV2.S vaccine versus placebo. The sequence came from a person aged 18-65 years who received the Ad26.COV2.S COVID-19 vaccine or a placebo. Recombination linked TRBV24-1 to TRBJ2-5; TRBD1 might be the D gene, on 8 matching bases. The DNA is TGTGCCACCAGTGATCAGACAGGGGAGGGAGAGACCCAGTACTTC. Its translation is CATSDQTGEGETQYF.